This is a list of T cell receptor beta chains from one sample in a study of regulatory T cells in long-lasting Graves disease. MiXCR was run by TCRdb on the multiplex PCR reads, yielding one entry per CDR3 protein. This table has over 650,000 distinct CDR3 sequences, around 32% appearing once. The sequenced sample was peripheral blood mononuclear cells (PBMCs), obtained when the disease was refractory, from a patient treated with antithyroid drugs. Receptors were obtained from a female donor with Graves disease. CDR3s include the opening cysteine and the closing phenylalanine or tryptophan. A D gene is named only where the DNA matches it firmly. The size of a clone is reported for some rows only, either as once, few or many, or as a class for expanded clones.

size	D	V	J	CDR3	DNA
NA	TRBD1	TRBV27	TRBJ1-2	CASTPKGTGHYGYTF	TGTGCCAGCACACCAAAAGGGACAGGACACTATGGCTACACCTTC
many	NA	TRBV7-2	TRBJ1-4	CASSSGNYEKLFF	TGTGCCAGCAGCTCCGGGAACTATGAAAAACTGTTTTTT
many	TRBD1	TRBV12-3/TRBV12-4	TRBJ2-1	CASSLAGTVNGNEQFF	TGTGCCAGCAGTTTAGCCGGGACAGTTAACGGGAATGAGCAGTTCTTC
NA	NA	TRBV27	TRBJ1-1	CASSFLRGSNTEAFF	TGTGCCAGCAGTTTCCTCAGGGGATCGAACACTGAAGCTTTCTTT
NA	NA	TRBV30	TRBJ1-1	CAWKVWTEAFF	TGTGCCTGGAAGGTCTGGACTGAAGCTTTCTTT
few	NA	TRBV7-9	TRBJ1-2	CAIRQTTNYGYTF	TGTGCCATCCGACAGACTACTAACTATGGCTACACCTTC
few	NA	TRBV7-9	TRBJ1-1	CASSAVRGTEAFF	TGTGCCAGCAGCGCGGTCAGGGGCACTGAAGCTTTCTTT
many	NA	TRBV28	TRBJ1-1	CASSLQGRDVAFF	TGTGCCAGCAGTTTACAGGGGCGCGATGTAGCTTTCTTT
many	TRBD1	TRBV11-2	TRBJ1-6	CASSLGQRLPLHF	TGTGCCAGCAGCTTGGGACAGAGATTACCCCTCCACTTT
few	NA	TRBV20-1	TRBJ1-4	CSASPGGVDEKLFF	TGCAGTGCTTCCCCGGGGGGGGTGGATGAAAAACTGTTTTTT
NA	TRBD2	TRBV11-2	TRBJ2-7	CASSLERGTYEQYF	TGTGCCAGCAGCTTAGAGCGGGGGACCTACGAGCAGTACTTC
NA	NA	TRBV20-1	TRBJ1-1	CSAPGGRATEAFF	TGCAGTGCCCCCGGGGGGCGCGCTACTGAAGCTTTCTTT
many	NA	TRBV28	TRBJ1-2	CAGLGPPYGYTF	TGTGCCGGCCTCGGCCCCCCCTATGGCTACACCTTC
few	NA	TRBV13	TRBJ2-7	CASSLKTAYEQYF	TGTGCCAGCAGCTTAAAAACAGCCTACGAGCAGTACTTC
few	NA	TRBV5-5	TRBJ2-7	CASSPDIGSYEQYF	TGTGCCAGCAGCCCGGACATTGGCTCCTACGAGCAGTACTTC
NA	TRBD1	TRBV18	TRBJ2-7	CASSPKDREAYEQYF	TGTGCCAGCTCACCAAAGGACAGGGAAGCCTACGAGCAGTACTTC
NA	TRBD2	TRBV12-3/TRBV12-4	TRBJ2-2	CASSFPTSGITGELFF	TGTGCCAGCAGTTTTCCTACTAGCGGGATCACCGGGGAGCTGTTTTTT
many	NA	TRBV2	TRBJ2-1	CASSEGTSLNEQFF	TGTGCCAGCAGTGAAGGGACGAGCCTCAATGAGCAGTTCTTC
NA	NA	TRBV29-1	TRBJ1-2	CSVEDKISNGYTF	TGCAGCGTTGAAGACAAAATCTCCAATGGCTACACCTTC
NA	NA	TRBV9	TRBJ1-2	CASSVATGTLYGYTF	TGTGCCAGCAGCGTAGCTACAGGGACCCTCTATGGCTACACCTTC
NA	NA	TRBV20-1	TRBJ1-1	CSASGRGNTEAFF	TGCAGTGCTAGTGGCAGGGGAAACACTGAAGCTTTCTTT
few	TRBD2	TRBV6-1	TRBJ2-7	CASSVGLAYEQYF	TGTGCCAGCAGTGTGGGACTAGCCTACGAGCAGTACTTC
few	TRBD1	TRBV10-2	TRBJ1-1	CASSVWTGLDTEAFF	TGCGCCAGCAGTGTATGGACAGGGCTGGACACTGAAGCTTTCTTT
once	NA	TRBV24-1	TRBJ1-1	CATSGSDAGRTEAFF	TGTGCCACCAGTGGGTCGGACGCAGGGAGAACTGAAGCTTTCTTT
many	NA	TRBV28	TRBJ2-7	CASSPPAGPSYEQYF	TGTGCCAGCAGTCCCCCCGCGGGCCCCTCCTACGAGCAGTACTTC
NA	NA	TRBV27	TRBJ2-3	CASSLSQVRDTQYF	TGTGCCAGCAGTTTGTCTCAGGTCAGAGATACGCAGTATTTT
many	NA	TRBV28	TRBJ1-1	CASSVTGNTEAFF	TGCGCCAGCAGTGTCACAGGGAACACTGAAGCTTTCTTT
few	NA	TRBV7-2	TRBJ1-5	CASSFQTGLNQPQHF	TGTGCCAGCAGCTTTCAGACAGGCCTAAATCAGCCCCAGCATTTT
many	TRBD2	TRBV6-1	TRBJ2-7	CASAASGSFAYEQYF	TGTGCCAGCGCGGCTAGCGGGAGTTTCGCCTACGAGCAGTACTTC
few	TRBD2	TRBV28	TRBJ2-7	CASSFAQGLAGFFCSYEQYF	TGTGCCAGCAGTTTTGCCCAGGGGCTAGCGGGCTTCTTTTGCTCCTACGAGCAGTACTTC
many	NA	TRBV11-2	TRBJ2-5	CASSLGRTQYF	TGTGCCAGCAGCTTAGGACGGACCCAGTACTTC
NA	TRBD1	TRBV7-2	TRBJ2-7	CASSYSTGTDMREQYF	TGTGCCAGCAGCTACTCCACCGGGACAGACATGAGAGAGCAGTACTTC
many	TRBD1	TRBV6-1	TRBJ1-2	CASSENWTGGGYGYTF	TGTGCCAGCAGTGAAAATTGGACAGGGGGTGGCTATGGCTACACCTTC
NA	TRBD1	TRBV11-2	TRBJ1-3	CASIGDDRGGNTIYF	TGTGCCAGCATCGGCGATGACAGGGGAGGAAACACCATATATTTT
NA	NA	TRBV2	TRBJ1-1	CASLREVGTEAFF	TGTGCCAGCCTCAGGGAGGTGGGTACTGAAGCTTTCTTT
few	TRBD2	TRBV25-1	TRBJ2-2	CASSDKRDAGELFF	TGTGCCAGCAGTGATAAGCGGGATGCCGGGGAGCTGTTTTTT
NA	TRBD1	TRBV2	TRBJ1-5	CASRPTGSSNQPQHF	TGTGCCAGCAGGCCGACAGGGTCCTCCAATCAGCCCCAGCATTTT